These T cell receptor beta chains were read from a single sample in a study of T cell responses to AZD1222 COVID-19 vaccine. Here immunoSEQ multiplex PCR was the method, and the copy in TCRdb shows in-frame clones only, minus some. The sample contains about 120,000 clones, 93% of which appear only once. Sequences were derived from peripheral blood, sampled 28 days after the second AZD1222 dose. These TCRs come from an adult who received the AZD1222 COVID-19 vaccine. Both conserved end residues are part of each CDR3. The D gene is left open where the match is weak. Clone size is given for some rows only: seen once, a few or many times, or a class if the clone is expanded.

j_gene	v_gene	abundance	d_gene	CDR3nt	CDR3aa
TRBJ2-1	TRBV14	.	TRBD1	TGTGCCAGCAGCCAAGTTAGGGACAGCATCTACAATGAGCAGTTCTTC	CASSQVRDSIYNEQFF
TRBJ2-1	TRBV7-3	once	TRBD2	TGTGCCAGCAGCTCTAGCGGGTTGGAGGAGCAGTTCTTC	CASSSSGLEEQFF
TRBJ2-3	TRBV2	.	TRBD2	TGTGCCAGCAGTACATTAGCGGGGGACACAGATACGCAGTATTTT	CASSTLAGDTDTQYF
TRBJ1-1	TRBV7-8	.	.	TGTGCCAGCAGCCCGGAGACAGGGAACACTGAAGCTTTCTTT	CASSPETGNTEAFF
TRBJ1-2	TRBV9	.	.	TGTGCCAGCAACACGGACCCCAACACCTTC	CASNTDPNTF
TRBJ1-1	TRBV9	.	TRBD1	TGTGCCAGCAGCGCGTCTCCCGGGACAGGGGCCACTGAAGCTTTCTTT	CASSASPGTGATEAFF
TRBJ1-1	TRBV5-1	.	TRBD1	TGCGCCAGCCACAGGGGGCGCCTGGACACTGAAGCTTTCTTT	CASHRGRLDTEAFF
TRBJ1-1	TRBV6-5	once	.	TGTGCCAGCAGTTTTGAAGGGTACACTGAAGCTTTCTTT	CASSFEGYTEAFF
TRBJ2-1	TRBV5-1	.	.	TGCGCCAGCAGCTTGGCCCCCGTCCCGAGCTCCTACAATGAGCAGTTCTTC	CASSLAPVPSSYNEQFF
TRBJ1-4	TRBV10-3	.	.	TGTGCCATCCGGGCAGATAATGAAAAACTGTTTTTT	CAIRADNEKLFF
TRBJ2-1	TRBV4-1	.	TRBD2	TGCGCCAGCAGCCGATCAGGACTAGCAGACAATGAGCAGTTCTTC	CASSRSGLADNEQFF
TRBJ2-1	TRBV9	.	TRBD2	TGTGCCAGCAGCGTAGTAGGGACTAGCAGGAATGAGCAGTTCTTC	CASSVVGTSRNEQFF
TRBJ1-1	TRBV7-8	.	TRBD1	TGTGCCAGCAGCTCCGGGACAGCAAACACTGAAGCTTTCTTT	CASSSGTANTEAFF
TRBJ1-2	TRBV7-2	few	TRBD1	TGTGCCAGCAGCTTAGCGCCGGGACAGAACTATGGCTACACCTTC	CASSLAPGQNYGYTF
TRBJ2-1	TRBV7-9	.	.	TGTGCCAGCAGCCCAGCACCGAGCTCCTACAATGAGCAGTTCTTC	CASSPAPSSYNEQFF
TRBJ1-4	TRBV19	.	TRBD1	TGTGCCAGTAGTGGGAAGACAGGGTGGATGGAAAAACTGTTTTTT	CASSGKTGWMEKLFF
TRBJ2-1	TRBV6-5	.	TRBD2	TGTGCCAGCAGGGGGGACTATCCCTCCTACAATGAGCAGTTCTTC	CASRGDYPSYNEQFF
TRBJ1-2	TRBV7-2	.	.	TGTGCCAGCAGCTTAGCGCTCGGGAAAGGCTACACCTTC	CASSLALGKGYTF
TRBJ2-7	TRBV5-4	.	TRBD1	TGTGCCAGCAGCTTGGGTGGGACAGCAACCTACGAGCAGTACTTC	CASSLGGTATYEQYF
TRBJ1-6	TRBV7-9	once	TRBD1	TGTGCCAGCAGCAGGGGGGGACAGGCCGATTCACCCCTCCACTTT	CASSRGGQADSPLHF
TRBJ1-6	TRBV7-2	few	.	TGTGCCAGCAGCAGTTACTATACATCACCCCTCCACTTT	CASSSYYTSPLHF
TRBJ2-4	TRBV7-9	.	.	TGTGCCAGCAGCTTAGGATCCAATGGGGCCAAAAACATTCAGTACTTC	CASSLGSNGAKNIQYF
TRBJ2-7	TRBV27	once	.	TGTGCCAGCAGTTTCGGGACAACCTACGAGCAGTACTTC	CASSFGTTYEQYF
TRBJ2-3	TRBV29-1	.	TRBD1	TGCAGCGTCAGACAGGGAATCACAGATACGCAGTATTTT	CSVRQGITDTQYF
TRBJ2-3	TRBV6-6	.	.	TGTGCCAGTAAGGGGCGGTCCACAGATACGCAGTATTTT	CASKGRSTDTQYF
TRBJ2-7	TRBV7-2	few	TRBD1	TGTGCCAGCAGCCCACCCGGGACAGGGACCAAGCAGTACTTC	CASSPPGTGTKQYF
TRBJ2-1	TRBV18	.	TRBD2	TGTGCCAGCGCCGGGACTAGCGGGAGGGCCTCGGAGCAGTTCTTC	CASAGTSGRASEQFF
TRBJ2-2	TRBV18	.	.	TGTGCCAGCTCACCTGACTCCGCCGGGGAGCTGTTTTTT	CASSPDSAGELFF
TRBJ2-1	TRBV4-3	.	TRBD1	TGCGCCAGCAGCCAAGATTTCCAAACAGGGGGTTACCTTTACAATGAGCAGTTCTTC	CASSQDFQTGGYLYNEQFF
TRBJ2-5	TRBV18	.	.	TGTGCCAGCTCACCACCGTCGTTGGAGACCCAGTACTTC	CASSPPSLETQYF
TRBJ2-1	TRBV18	once	.	TGTGCCAGCTCACCAGCGGGGTCCTCCTACAATGAGCAGTTCTTC	CASSPAGSSYNEQFF
TRBJ2-2	TRBV11-2	.	.	TGTGCCAGCAGCTCCGGCTGGCGGGCCGCGAACACCGGGGAGCTGTTTTTT	CASSSGWRAANTGELFF